A selection of T cell receptor beta chains follows, all from one sample in a study of T cell responses to AZD1222 COVID-19 vaccine. Profiled with immunoSEQ multiplex PCR; TCRdb holds only in-frame clones, not every one. This table holds about 110,000 clones, over 75% found once. The starting material was peripheral blood, obtained 28 days after the second AZD1222 dose. The receptors come from an adult who received the AZD1222 COVID-19 vaccine. Each CDR3 is given with its conserved first and last residue. Part of the rows lack a size; the others show once, few, many or a class for expanded clones.

V,size,J,CDR3
TRBV30,NA,TRBJ2-2,CAWSLLFYRGLGNTGELFF
TRBV7-2,NA,TRBJ1-2,CASSFQGGDGYTF
TRBV6-5,once,TRBJ1-3,CASSLKQGSGNTIYF
TRBV4-3,NA,TRBJ2-7,CASSLVTGSYEQYF
TRBV3-1/TRBV3-2,NA,TRBJ2-4,CASSQELAKNIQYF
TRBV6-2/TRBV6-3,NA,TRBJ1-2,CASSPNGQPSGYTF
TRBV19,NA,TRBJ1-5,CASSWRGPLQPQHF
TRBV7-6,once,TRBJ1-4,CASSLKTTVPNEKLFF
TRBV6-1,NA,TRBJ1-2,CASNRGNYGYTF
TRBV5-6,NA,TRBJ2-1,CASIRTGWALGNEQFF
TRBV6-5,NA,TRBJ1-2,CASSLEWGELSGYTF
TRBV5-4,NA,TRBJ2-7,CASRPSPGGEQYF
TRBV29-1,few,TRBJ2-7,CSVGGGAFYEQYF
TRBV7-2,NA,TRBJ2-1,CASSLVPLAGAGQFF